The rows below give T cell receptor beta chains drawn from one sample of a study of technical replicates of blood from a few donors. Method: immunoSEQ multiplex PCR; TCRdb's copy keeps in-frame clones and lacks some. The sample shows almost 90,000 clones, approximately 95% of them seen only once. The sequencing input was T cells isolated from PBMCs. Receptor source: a human donor in good health. Both conserved end residues are part of each CDR3. The order of the fields is V gene, D gene, CDR3 length, J gene, clone size, CDR3 DNA, CDR3 protein. The D gene is left open where the match is weak. Clone size is shown for a subset of rows, as once, few, many or a class of expanded clone.

TRBV19	TRBD1	15	TRBJ2-7	NA	TGTGCCAGTAGTATCCTCGGGACAGGGGGCGACGAGCAGTACTTC	CASSILGTGGDEQYF
TRBV4-3	NA	17	TRBJ2-1	NA	TGCGCCAGCAGCCAAAGACCCAGGCATAGCTCCTACAATGAGCAGTTCTTC	CASSQRPRHSSYNEQFF
TRBV6-6	NA	13	TRBJ1-1	NA	TGTGCCAGCAGTTACGATGGAACAGGTGAAGCTTTCTTT	CASSYDGTGEAFF
TRBV7-3	TRBD1	14	TRBJ2-4	NA	TGTGCCAGCAGCCCGGGGACAGGGGGGCACATTCAGTACTTC	CASSPGTGGHIQYF
TRBV4-2	TRBD2	16	TRBJ2-7	NA	TGTGCCAGCAGCCAAGTCGGAGCTAGCGGAGCCTACGAGCAGTACTTC	CASSQVGASGAYEQYF
TRBV5-1	TRBD1	13	TRBJ2-1	NA	TGCGCCAGCAGCCAACAGGGGACCAATGAGCAGTTCTTC	CASSQQGTNEQFF
TRBV4-1	TRBD1	16	TRBJ2-7	NA	TGCGCCAGCAGCCGAGCCAGGACAGGGGTACCCTACGAGCAGTACTTC	CASSRARTGVPYEQYF
TRBV27	TRBD1	15	TRBJ1-2	NA	TGTGCCAGCAAGTCCCGGGACAGGGTGCGCTATGGCTACACCTTC	CASKSRDRVRYGYTF
TRBV4-2	TRBD1	15	TRBJ2-7	NA	TGTGCCAGCAGCCAAGAGTTGGGACAGGCCTACGAGCAGTACTTC	CASSQELGQAYEQYF
TRBV2	NA	13	TRBJ1-2	NA	TGTGCCAGCAGTGAGGGAGGTAACTATGGCTACACCTTC	CASSEGGNYGYTF
TRBV30	NA	13	TRBJ1-5	NA	TGTGCCGTAAGCGGAGATAGCAATCAGCCCCAGCATTTT	CAVSGDSNQPQHF
TRBV25-1	NA	13	TRBJ2-1	NA	TGTGCCAGCAGTGAATATAACGCCCTAGAGCAGTTCTTC	CASSEYNALEQFF
TRBV10-3	TRBD1	17	TRBJ1-2	NA	TGTGCCATCAGAAACCGGGACAGGGACCCATATAACTATGGCTACACCTTC	CAIRNRDRDPYNYGYTF
TRBV4-3	TRBD1	14	TRBJ2-7	NA	TGCGCCAGCAGCCAAGCAGGGGGTTCCTACGAGCAGTACTTC	CASSQAGGSYEQYF
TRBV30	TRBD2	15	TRBJ2-1	NA	TGTGCCTGGAGTGTACCCCTAGCGGGCAACAATGAGCAGTTCTTC	CAWSVPLAGNNEQFF
TRBV27	NA	12	TRBJ2-7	NA	TGTGCCAGCAGCCTCCCGGAGGGAGAGCAGTACTTC	CASSLPEGEQYF
TRBV27	TRBD1	16	TRBJ2-3	once	TGTGCCAGCAGTTTTCGCCGGGACAGCTCAACAGATACGCAGTATTTT	CASSFRRDSSTDTQYF
TRBV27	TRBD1	14	TRBJ1-5	NA	TGTGCCAGCAGTTCGAGAGGGGGCTATCAGCCCCAGCATTTT	CASSSRGGYQPQHF
TRBV5-1	TRBD1	17	TRBJ2-1	NA	TGCGCCAGCAGCACCCCCCTGCAGGGGGCATTGCACAATGAGCAGTTCTTC	CASSTPLQGALHNEQFF
TRBV19	NA	14	TRBJ1-4	NA	TGTGCCAGTAGTGCGGGAGGGGTAGAGGAAAAACTGTTTTTT	CASSAGGVEEKLFF
TRBV7-9	NA	14	TRBJ1-1	NA	TGTGCCAGCAGCGATCCGGGAAGACGGACTGAAGCTTTCTTT	CASSDPGRRTEAFF
TRBV9	NA	15	TRBJ2-5	NA	TGTGCCAGCAGCCCCGTAGGAGGTTTTAGGGAGACCCAGTACTTC	CASSPVGGFRETQYF
TRBV28	NA	13	TRBJ1-1	NA	TGTGCCAGCACTATATTTGGGAACACTGAAGCTTTCTTT	CASTIFGNTEAFF
TRBV29-1	TRBD1	16	TRBJ1-2	few	TGCAGCGTTGATACGTTAGGGGGACAGGGGTTTCAAGGCTACACCTTC	CSVDTLGGQGFQGYTF
TRBV6-5	NA	13	TRBJ2-2	NA	TGTGCCAGCAGTTACTTGGAGACCGGGGAGCTGTTTTTT	CASSYLETGELFF
TRBV4-3	TRBD2	18	TRBJ2-3	once	TGCGCCAGCAGCTCCACTCCGACTAGCGGGAGGCAACTAGATACGCAGTATTTT	CASSSTPTSGRQLDTQYF
TRBV10-2	NA	13	TRBJ2-7	NA	TGCGCTAGCGAGGCCAAAACCAGCTACGAGCAGTACTTC	CASEAKTSYEQYF
TRBV7-2	NA	13	TRBJ1-2	once	TGTGCCAGCAGCCCACCACGGGACTATGGCTACACCTTC	CASSPPRDYGYTF
TRBV28	NA	16	TRBJ2-3	NA	TGTGCCAGCAGTTTTCCCCCGGCGGGCTCGCGGTGGACGCAGTATTTT	CASSFPPAGSRWTQYF